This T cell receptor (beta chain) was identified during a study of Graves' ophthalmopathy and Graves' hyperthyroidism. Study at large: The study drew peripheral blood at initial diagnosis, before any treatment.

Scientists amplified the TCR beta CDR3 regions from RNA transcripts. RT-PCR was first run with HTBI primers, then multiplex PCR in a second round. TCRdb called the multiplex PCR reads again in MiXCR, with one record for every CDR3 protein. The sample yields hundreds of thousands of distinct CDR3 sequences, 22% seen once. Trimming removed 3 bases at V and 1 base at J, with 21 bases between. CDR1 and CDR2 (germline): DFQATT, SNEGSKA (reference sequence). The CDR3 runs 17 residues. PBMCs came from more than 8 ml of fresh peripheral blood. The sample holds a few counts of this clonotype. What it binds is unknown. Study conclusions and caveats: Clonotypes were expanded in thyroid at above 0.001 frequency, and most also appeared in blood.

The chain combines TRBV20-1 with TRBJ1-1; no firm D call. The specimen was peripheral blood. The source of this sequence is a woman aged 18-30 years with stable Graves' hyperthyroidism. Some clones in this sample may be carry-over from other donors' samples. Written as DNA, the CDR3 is TGCAGTGCTAGGGTTCTTTTGGCAGGCCCTGGGAACACTGAAGCTTTCTTT. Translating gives CSARVLLAGPGNTEAFF.